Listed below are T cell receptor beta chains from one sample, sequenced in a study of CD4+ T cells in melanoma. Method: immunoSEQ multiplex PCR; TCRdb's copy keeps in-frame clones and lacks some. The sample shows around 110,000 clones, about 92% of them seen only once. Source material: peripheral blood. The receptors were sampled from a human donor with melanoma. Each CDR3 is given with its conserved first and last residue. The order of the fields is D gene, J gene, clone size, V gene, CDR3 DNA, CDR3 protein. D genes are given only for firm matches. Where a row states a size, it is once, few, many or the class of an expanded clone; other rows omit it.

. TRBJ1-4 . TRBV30 TGTGCCTGGAGTGCCACCACAGGGTTTAATGAAAAACTGTTTTTT CAWSATTGFNEKLFF
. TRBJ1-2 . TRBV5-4 TGTGCCAGCAGCAAACGGACGGCCCTAAGGGGCTACACCTTC CASSKRTALRGYTF
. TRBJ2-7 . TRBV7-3 TGTGCCAGCAGCTTAAAAAGGGGGGGAGAGCAGTACTTC CASSLKRGGEQYF
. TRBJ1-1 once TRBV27 TGTGCCAGCAGTTTACAGCCCGGACAGAACACTGAAGCTTTCTTT CASSLQPGQNTEAFF
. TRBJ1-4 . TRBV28 TGTGCCAGCAGTTTAGTGTCACAGGGTAGTGAAAAACTGTTTTTT CASSLVSQGSEKLFF
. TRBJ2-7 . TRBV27 TGTGCCAGCAGCCCCACCCCCTCGCGGCGATCCCCCTCCTACGAGCAGTACTTC CASSPTPSRRSPSYEQYF
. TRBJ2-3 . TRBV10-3 TGTGCCATCAGTGAGTCGGCGGGGTTCACAGATACGCAGTATTTT CAISESAGFTDTQYF
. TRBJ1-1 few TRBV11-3 TGTGCCAGCAGCTTACGGTTTAACACTGAAGCTTTCTTT CASSLRFNTEAFF
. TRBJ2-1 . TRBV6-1 TGTGCCAGCAGTGAAGCCAACAATGAGCAGTTCTTC CASSEANNEQFF
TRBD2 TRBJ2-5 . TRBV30 TGTGCCTGGAGTGTACTACAGCGGGGTAGGGAGACCCAGTACTTC CAWSVLQRGRETQYF
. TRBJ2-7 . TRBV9 TGTGCCAGCAGCGTAGCGACAGGAGTCTACGAGCAGTACTTC CASSVATGVYEQYF
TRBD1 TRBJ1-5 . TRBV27 TGTGCCAGCAGTGTAAAACAGGGGGGTCAGCCCCAGCATTTT CASSVKQGGQPQHF
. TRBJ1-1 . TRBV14 TGTGCCAGCAGCCAAGATCTGAACACTGAAGCTTTCTTT CASSQDLNTEAFF
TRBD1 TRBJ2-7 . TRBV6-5 TGTGCCAGCAGGTCCGGGACAGTCCACGAGCAGTACTTC CASRSGTVHEQYF
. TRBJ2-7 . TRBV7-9 TGTGCCAGCAGCTTAGGAGTAGAGCAGTACTTC CASSLGVEQYF
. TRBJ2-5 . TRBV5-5 TGTGCCAGCAGCTTGGCGGTCCAAGAGACCCAGTACTTC CASSLAVQETQYF
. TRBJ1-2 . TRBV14 TGTGCCAGCAGCCAAGGCGGTTTCTATGGCTACACCTTC CASSQGGFYGYTF
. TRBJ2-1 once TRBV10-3 TGTGCCATCACCGAGGTTACAGGGCGCAGGAATGAGCAGTTCTTC CAITEVTGRRNEQFF
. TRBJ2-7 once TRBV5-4 TGTGCCAGCAGCCCGATGGGGGCAGGGAATATCGGCTACGAGCAGTACTTC CASSPMGAGNIGYEQYF
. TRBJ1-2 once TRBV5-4 TGTGCCAGCAGCTTGGACTACTACGGCTACACCTTC CASSLDYYGYTF
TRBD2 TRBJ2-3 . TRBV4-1 TGCGCCAGCAGCCAAGAGGGTAGCGGGGGGGCCCTCACAGATACGCAGTATTTT CASSQEGSGGALTDTQYF
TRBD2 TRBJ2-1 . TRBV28 TGTGCCAGCAGTTTAAGGCGGTCTGGCGGGAGGGCTGGTAATGAGCAGTTCTTC CASSLRRSGGRAGNEQFF
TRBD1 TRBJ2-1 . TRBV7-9 TGTGCCAGCAGCCCCGGGACAGGGAGGTCCTACAATGAGCAGTTCTTC CASSPGTGRSYNEQFF
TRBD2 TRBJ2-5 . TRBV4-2 TGTGCCAGCAGCCAACTAGCGGGAGATAGGGAGACCCAGTACTTC CASSQLAGDRETQYF
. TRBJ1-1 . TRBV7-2 TGTGCCAGCAGCTTAATGGGGGTGGGCACTGAAGCTTTCTTT CASSLMGVGTEAFF
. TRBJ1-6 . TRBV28 TGTGCCAGCAAGGGACCTCCCCCAGGAGCCCTCCACTTT CASKGPPPGALHF
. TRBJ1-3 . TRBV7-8 TGTGCCAGCAGCTTAACCGGAACAAACTCTGGAAACACCATATATTTT CASSLTGTNSGNTIYF
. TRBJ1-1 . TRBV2 TGTGCCAGCAGTCAGACAGCGAACACTGAAGCTTTCTTT CASSQTANTEAFF
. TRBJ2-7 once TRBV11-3 TGTGCCAGCAGCTTAGGTGGGGTTGCCTACGAGCAGTACTTC CASSLGGVAYEQYF
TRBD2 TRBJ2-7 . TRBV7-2 TGTGCCAGCAGCTTAGGACTAGCGGGAGGGAGACGGGAGGAGCAGTACTTC CASSLGLAGGRREEQYF
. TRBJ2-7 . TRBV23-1 TGCGCCAGCAGTCAATCGAGGGGGCACTCAGCGGGGATCGAGCAGTACTTC CASSQSRGHSAGIEQYF
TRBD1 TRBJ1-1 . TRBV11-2 TGTGCCAGCAGCCCGGGACAGGGACTTGAAGCTTTCTTT CASSPGQGLEAFF
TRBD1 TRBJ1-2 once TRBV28 TGTGCCAGCAGTTCGCGACAGGGAGTGTTATATGGCTACACCTTC CASSSRQGVLYGYTF
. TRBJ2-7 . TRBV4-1 TGCGCCAGCAGCCGTACCGGGGCCAAAATCTCCTACGAGCAGTACTTC CASSRTGAKISYEQYF
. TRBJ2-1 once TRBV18 TGTGCCAGCTCACCACTAGCATCTGAGCAGTTCTTC CASSPLASEQFF
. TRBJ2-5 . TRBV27 TGTGCCAGCAGTTTGAAGGCTCCGGAGACCCAGTACTTC CASSLKAPETQYF
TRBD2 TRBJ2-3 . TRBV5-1 TGCGCCAGCAGCTTGGGAGGACTAGTTACAGATACGCAGTATTTT CASSLGGLVTDTQYF
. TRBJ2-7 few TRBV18 TGTGCCAGCTCACCACCGTACAACTCCTACGAGCAGTACTTC CASSPPYNSYEQYF
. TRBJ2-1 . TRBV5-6 TGTGCCAGCAGCTTCGGACAGACTTCCGTGGATGAGCAGTTCTTC CASSFGQTSVDEQFF
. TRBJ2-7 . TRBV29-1 TGCAGCGTTGTGCGGCAGGGGGAGCAGTACTTC CSVVRQGEQYF
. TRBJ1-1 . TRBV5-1 TGCGCCAGCAGCTTGTCTGGCCCTGAAGCTTTCTTT CASSLSGPEAFF